This record concerns one TCR beta chain sequence. Its antigen is as yet unknown. This entry comes from a study of cytomegalovirus exposure and HLA in healthy donors. Points from the study as a whole: Common viral pathogens (according to a later analysis) appeared linked to several of the most significant clusters. As confirmed in vitro, three CMV-associated chains were specific for CMV antigens. A missense variant in DCLRE1C was later tied to TCR beta V- and J-gene trimming.

The PCR used 60 Vbeta and 13 Jbeta primers. Repertoires were generated with immunoSEQ multiplex PCR, while TCRdb's copy carries only in-frame clones and drops some. The sample has 150,000 to 200,000 clones, over 80% seen once. Sequencing input: PBMCs. The receptor's source is a man aged 35-49 years in good health and CMV-seropositive.

CDR3 in amino acids: CTSSATERGRKKYYYEQYF. DNA of the CDR3: TGCACCAGCAGTGCCACGGAGCGGGGAAGAAAGAAGTATTACTACGAGCAGTACTTC. The chain combines TRBV1 with TRBJ2-7; TRBD2, the D gene given by the table, was not confirmed from the DNA. TRBV1 is annotated as a pseudogene. The CDR3 runs to 19 residues.